This TCR beta chain was retrieved from a study of T-cell reconstitution after alpha-beta-depleted transplantation in children. Whole-study findings and limits: Reports say that about two months after transplant, the alpha-beta T cells came out of several hundred graft clones that had expanded. In some patients, recipient T cells and intrathymic progenitors surviving conditioning explained high day-60 diversity.

During its preparation, the TCRbeta library received unique molecular identifiers. TCRdb reprocessed the PCR reads with MiXCR, giving one entry per CDR3 protein. This table has 200,000 to 250,000 distinct CDR3 sequences, around 8% appearing once. This CDR3 has 15 residues. Trimming removed 2 bases at V and 1 base at J, with 12 bases between. Looked up from germline, CDR1 is SEHNR and CDR2 is FQNEAQ (reference sequence). The table lists this clonotype with many counts. Its target is not known. This receptor was identified in a male patient under 18 who had a stem cell transplant for acute lymphoblastic leukemia, so the T cells may come from the graft donor. The source material was PBMCs, mostly from graft donor cells, sampled 180 days after TCRalphabeta/CD19-depleted stem cell transplant. The chain couples TRBV7-9 to TRBJ2-7; a weak D match, TRBD1 (6 bases). CDR3 nucleotides: TGTGCCAGCAGCTTAAGCCAGGGGATGTCCTACGAGCAGTACTTC. Translation gives CASSLSQGMSYEQYF.